These T cell receptor beta chains were read from a single sample in a study of blood T cells in healthy people across ages. TCRdb fed the 5' RACE reads into MiXCR, producing one record per CDR3 protein. The sample records approximately 400,000 distinct CDR3 sequences, about 55% being singletons. Material: blood. The origin of the receptors is a man in his 60s in good health. Both conserved end residues are part of each CDR3. A D gene is named only where the DNA matches it firmly. Rows give clone size only sometimes, using once, few, many, or a class for an expanded clone.

CDR3: CASSSSPGVSYNEQFF
DNA: TGTGCCAGCAGTTCCTCGCCAGGGGTTTCCTACAATGAGCAGTTCTTC
J: TRBJ2-1
size: -
V: TRBV28
D: -

CDR3: CASSYLGLAGVDTQYF
DNA: TGTGCCAGCAGTTACCTGGGACTAGCGGGAGTTGATACGCAGTATTTT
J: TRBJ2-3
size: -
V: TRBV6-5
D: TRBD2

CDR3: CSAILAMNTEAFF
DNA: TGCAGTGCTATACTGGCCATGAACACTGAAGCTTTCTTT
J: TRBJ1-1
size: -
V: TRBV20-1
D: -

CDR3: CASSYLPTSGITDTQYF
DNA: TGTGCCAGCAGTTACCTACCGACTAGCGGGATCACAGATACGCAGTATTTT
J: TRBJ2-3
size: few
V: TRBV6-2/TRBV6-3
D: TRBD2

CDR3: CASNRDRGPYGYTF
DNA: TGTGCCAGCAACCGGGACAGAGGCCCCTATGGCTACACCTTC
J: TRBJ1-2
size: -
V: TRBV2
D: TRBD1

CDR3: CAWRTISGPYNEQFF
DNA: TGTGCCTGGAGGACCATCAGCGGGCCTTACAATGAGCAGTTCTTC
J: TRBJ2-1
size: -
V: TRBV30
D: -

CDR3: CASSYGTGDTYEQYF
DNA: TGTGCCAGCAGTTACGGGACAGGGGACACCTACGAGCAGTACTTC
J: TRBJ2-7
size: -
V: TRBV6-6
D: TRBD1

CDR3: CSAPWTSGSLGVKFF
DNA: TGCAGTGCACCCTGGACTAGCGGGAGCCTTGGCGTTAAGTTCTTC
J: TRBJ2-1
size: -
V: TRBV20-1
D: TRBD2

CDR3: CASSTRRFQETQYF
DNA: TGTGCCAGCAGTACCCGCAGGTTCCAAGAGACCCAGTACTTC
J: TRBJ2-5
size: -
V: TRBV28
D: -

CDR3: CSAIDLGDIYEQYF
DNA: TGCAGTGCCATCGATCTGGGGGACATTTACGAGCAGTATTTC
J: TRBJ2-7
size: few
V: TRBV20-1
D: -

CDR3: CSARAGTGDSPLHF
DNA: TGCAGTGCTAGAGCTGGGACAGGGGATTCACCCCTCCACTTT
J: TRBJ1-6
size: -
V: TRBV20-1
D: TRBD1

CDR3: CASSPGLAGGEQFF
DNA: TGTGCCAGCAGCCCTGGACTAGCGGGAGGTGAGCAGTTCTTC
J: TRBJ2-1
size: few
V: TRBV6-5
D: TRBD2

CDR3: CASSQDRSVSYEQYF
DNA: TGCGCCAGCAGCCAAGATAGGAGTGTCTCCTACGAGCAGTACTTC
J: TRBJ2-7
size: many
V: TRBV4-3
D: -

CDR3: CASSFTEYPQETQYF
DNA: TGTGCCAGCAGTTTCACCGAGTACCCCCAAGAGACCCAGTACTTC
J: TRBJ2-5
size: -
V: TRBV6-6
D: -

CDR3: CSAPRGRGHRQPQHF
DNA: TGCAGTGCCCCCCGGGGCAGGGGGCATCGGCAGCCCCAGCATTTT
J: TRBJ1-5
size: -
V: TRBV20-1
D: TRBD1